This T cell receptor (beta chain) was retrieved from a study of control samples from healthy donors and cancer patients. This CDR3 comprises 13 residues. The V end lost 5 bases, the J end lost 4 bases, and 10 bases lay between the germline ends. CDR1 and CDR2 (germline): MNHEY, SVGAGI. Sequencing was performed with immunoSEQ multiplex PCR; in TCRdb, only in-frame clones are kept and a portion is missing. The repertoire has 17,000 or so clones, less than 90% of them found once; the top ten carry about 32%. Sequencing input: PBMCs. The rearrangement links TRBV6-5 to TRBJ2-3, with unresolved D. The TCR originated in a man aged 60 to 75 with head and neck cancer. The CDR3 bases are TGTGCCAGCAGTCCTCGTCTCGCAGATACGCAGTATTTT. Translated, it gives CASSPRLADTQYF.